The T cell receptor beta chain described here comes from a study of vaccination and CD4 T cells after COVID-19. Overall study: For each participant, vaccination comprised two doses of either the BNT162b2 or the mRNA-1273 vaccine.

As regards this clonotype: Antigen specificity is unknown.

This CDR3 is built from 14 residues. Trimming left V 3 bases short and J 10 bases short, with 16 bases between. Germline assignment: CDR1 WSHSY and CDR2 SAAADI. Researchers used the Oncomine TCR Beta short-read assay to sequence DNA from cultured CD4+ T cells. From the PCR reads, TCRdb called clonotypes with MiXCR, one entry per CDR3 protein. The table lists roughly 14,000 distinct CDR3 sequences, approximately 60% of them singletons, with over 13% in the top ten. Treatment of the sample: approximately nine-day PBMC culture with coronavirus spike peptide pools or control peptides (ViraFEST assay). This receptor was taken from a human donor who had recovered from COVID-19. Sample: CD4+ T cells from blood, cultured in vitro. The rearrangement links TRBV10-2 to TRBJ2-1, with unresolved D. The CDR3 DNA follows: TGCGCCAGCAGTGAAGAGGTTGCATTACCAGAGCAGTTCTTC. Amino acid sequence: CASSEEVALPEQFF.